This note documents a single T cell receptor beta chain sequence. V gave up 4 bases and J gave up 7 bases, with 16 bases separating them. The germline V gene encodes CDR1 LGHDT and CDR2 YNNKEL (reference sequence). This CDR3 region has 14 residues. These data are taken from a study of T cell responses to AZD1222 COVID-19 vaccine. Clones were read by immunoSEQ multiplex PCR, and TCRdb kept only the in-frame ones, dropping some. Of some 160,000 clones detected, approximately 90% appear once; the ten largest clones hold about 1.9%. This chain connects TRBV3-1 (or the pseudogene TRBV3-2) to TRBJ1-2; D possibly corresponds to TRBD1 (5 bases). The sample consisted of peripheral blood, taken 28 days after the second AZD1222 dose. The origin of this receptor is an adult who received the AZD1222 COVID-19 vaccine. The CDR3 spells CASSPGHGRRGYTF. As DNA, the CDR3 is TGTGCCAGCAGCCCAGGACATGGGAGGCGTGGCTACACCTTC.